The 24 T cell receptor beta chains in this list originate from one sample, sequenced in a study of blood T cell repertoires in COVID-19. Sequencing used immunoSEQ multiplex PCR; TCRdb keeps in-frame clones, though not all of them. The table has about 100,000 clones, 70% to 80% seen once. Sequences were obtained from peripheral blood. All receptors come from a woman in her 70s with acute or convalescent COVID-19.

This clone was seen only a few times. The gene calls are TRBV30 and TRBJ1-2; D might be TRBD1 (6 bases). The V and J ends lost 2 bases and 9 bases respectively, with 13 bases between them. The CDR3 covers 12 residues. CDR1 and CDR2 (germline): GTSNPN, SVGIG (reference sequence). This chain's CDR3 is CAWSSTGRSYTF. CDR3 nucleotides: TGTGCCTGGAGTTCTACAGGGCGGAGCTACACCTTC.

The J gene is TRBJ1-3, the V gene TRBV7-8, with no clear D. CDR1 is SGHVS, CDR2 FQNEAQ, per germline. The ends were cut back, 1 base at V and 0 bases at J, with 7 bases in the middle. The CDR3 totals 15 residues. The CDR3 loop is CASSLVYSSGNTIYF. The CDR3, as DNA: TGTGCCAGCAGCTTAGTATACAGCTCTGGAAACACCATATATTTT.

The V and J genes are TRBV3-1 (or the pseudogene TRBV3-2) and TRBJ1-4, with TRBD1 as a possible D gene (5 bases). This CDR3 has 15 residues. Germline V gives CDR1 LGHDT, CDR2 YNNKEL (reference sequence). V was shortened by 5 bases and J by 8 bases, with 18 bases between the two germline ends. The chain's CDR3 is CASSSTGGSGEKLFF. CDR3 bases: TGTGCCAGCAGCTCGACTGGGGGGTCGGGAGAAAAACTGTTTTTT.

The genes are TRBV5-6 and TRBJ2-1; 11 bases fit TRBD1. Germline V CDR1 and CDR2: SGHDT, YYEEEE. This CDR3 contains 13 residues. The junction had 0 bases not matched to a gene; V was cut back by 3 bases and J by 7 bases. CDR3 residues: CASSWDRGNEQFF. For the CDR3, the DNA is TGTGCCAGCAGCTGGGACAGGGGGAATGAGCAGTTCTTC.

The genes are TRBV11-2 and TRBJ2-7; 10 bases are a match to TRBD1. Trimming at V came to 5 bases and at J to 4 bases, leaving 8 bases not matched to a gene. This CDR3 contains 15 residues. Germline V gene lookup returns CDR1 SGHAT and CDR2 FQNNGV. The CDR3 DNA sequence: TGTGCCAGCAGCCCAGAGACAGGGGGCTTTTACGAGCAGTACTTC. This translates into CASSPETGGFYEQYF.

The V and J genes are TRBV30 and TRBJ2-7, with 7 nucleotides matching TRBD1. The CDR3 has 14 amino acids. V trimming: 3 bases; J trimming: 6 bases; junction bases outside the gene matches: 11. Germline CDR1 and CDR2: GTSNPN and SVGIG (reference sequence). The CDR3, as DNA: TGTGCCTGGAGGGGGGACAGCGACTTGTCCGAGCAGTACTTC. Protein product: CAWRGDSDLSEQYF.

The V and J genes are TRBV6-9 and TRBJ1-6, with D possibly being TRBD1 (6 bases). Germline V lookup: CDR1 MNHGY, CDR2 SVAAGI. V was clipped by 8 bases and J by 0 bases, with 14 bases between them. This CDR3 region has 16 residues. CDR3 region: CASGTGIISYNSPLHF. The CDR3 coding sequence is TGTGCCAGCGGAACAGGGATTATCTCCTATAATTCACCCCTCCACTTT.

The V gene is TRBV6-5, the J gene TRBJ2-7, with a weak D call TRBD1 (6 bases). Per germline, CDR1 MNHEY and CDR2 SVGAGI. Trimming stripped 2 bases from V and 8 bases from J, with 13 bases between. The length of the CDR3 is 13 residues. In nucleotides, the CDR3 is TGTGCCAGCAGTTACCAGGGTGGGGGCCAGCAGTACTTC. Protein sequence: CASSYQGGGQQYF.

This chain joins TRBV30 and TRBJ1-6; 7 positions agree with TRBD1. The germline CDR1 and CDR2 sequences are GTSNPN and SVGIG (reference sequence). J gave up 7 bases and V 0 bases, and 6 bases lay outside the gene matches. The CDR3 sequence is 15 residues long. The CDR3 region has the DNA TGTGCCTGGAGTGTACGACAGGGTGGGAATTCACCCCTCCACTTT. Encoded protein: CAWSVRQGGNSPLHF.

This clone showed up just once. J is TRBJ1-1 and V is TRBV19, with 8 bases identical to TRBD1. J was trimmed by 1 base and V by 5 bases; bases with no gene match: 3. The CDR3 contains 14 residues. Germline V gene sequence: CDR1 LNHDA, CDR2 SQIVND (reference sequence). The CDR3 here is CASSWTGKNTEAFF. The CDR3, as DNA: TGTGCCAGTAGTTGGACAGGGAAGAACACTGAAGCTTTCTTT.

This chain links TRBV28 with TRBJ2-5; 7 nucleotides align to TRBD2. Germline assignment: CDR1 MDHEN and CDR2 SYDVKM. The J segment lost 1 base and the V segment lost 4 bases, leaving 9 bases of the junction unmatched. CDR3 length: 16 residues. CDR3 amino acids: CASSWRKSGVQETQYF. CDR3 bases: TGTGCCAGCAGTTGGAGAAAAAGCGGGGTCCAAGAGACCCAGTACTTC.

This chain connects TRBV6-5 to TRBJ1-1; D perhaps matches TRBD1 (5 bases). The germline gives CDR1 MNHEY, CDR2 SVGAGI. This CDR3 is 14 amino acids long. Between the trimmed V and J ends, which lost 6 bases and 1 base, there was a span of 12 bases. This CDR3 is CASRGTLGNTEAFF. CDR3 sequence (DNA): TGTGCCAGCAGGGGGACTCTCGGGAACACTGAAGCTTTCTTT.

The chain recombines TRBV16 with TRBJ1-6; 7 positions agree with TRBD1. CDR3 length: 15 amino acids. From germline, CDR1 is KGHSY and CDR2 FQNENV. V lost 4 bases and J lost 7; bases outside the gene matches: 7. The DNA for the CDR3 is TGTGCCAGCAGCCGCCTCGGACAGGAAAATTCACCCCTCCACTTT. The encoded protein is CASSRLGQENSPLHF.

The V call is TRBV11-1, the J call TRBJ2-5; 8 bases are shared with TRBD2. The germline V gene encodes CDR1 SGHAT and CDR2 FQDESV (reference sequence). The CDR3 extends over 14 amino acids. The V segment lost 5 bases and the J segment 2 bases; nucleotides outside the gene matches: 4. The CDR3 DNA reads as TGTGCCAGCAGCCCCGGGGGGGGTCAAGAGACCCAGTACTTC. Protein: CASSPGGGQETQYF.

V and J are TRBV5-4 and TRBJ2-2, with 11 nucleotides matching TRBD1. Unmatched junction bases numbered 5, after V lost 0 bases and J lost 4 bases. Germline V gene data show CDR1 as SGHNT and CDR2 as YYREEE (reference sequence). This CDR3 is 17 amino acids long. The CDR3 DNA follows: TGTGCCAGCAGCTTGGGAGGGACAGGGGGAATCACCGGGGAGCTGTTTTTT. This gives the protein CASSLGGTGGITGELFF. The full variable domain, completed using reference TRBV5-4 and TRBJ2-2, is ETGVTQSPTHLIKTRGQQVTLRCSSQSGHNTVSWYQQALGQGPQFIFQYYREEENGRGNFPPRFSGLQFPNYSSELNVNALELDDSALYLCASSLGGTGGITGELFFGEGSRLTVL.

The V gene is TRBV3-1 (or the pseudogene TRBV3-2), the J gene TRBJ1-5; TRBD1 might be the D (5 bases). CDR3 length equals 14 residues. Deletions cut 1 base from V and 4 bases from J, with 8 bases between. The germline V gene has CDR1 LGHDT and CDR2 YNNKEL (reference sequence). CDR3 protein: CASSQAGQNQPQHF. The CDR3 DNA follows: TGTGCCAGCAGCCAAGCAGGGCAGAATCAGCCCCAGCATTTT.

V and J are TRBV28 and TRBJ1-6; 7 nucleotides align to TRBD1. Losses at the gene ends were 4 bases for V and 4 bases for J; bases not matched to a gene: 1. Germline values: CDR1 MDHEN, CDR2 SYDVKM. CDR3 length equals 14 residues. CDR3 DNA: TGTGCCAGCAGTTCACAGGGGTATAATTCACCCCTCCACTTT. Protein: CASSSQGYNSPLHF.

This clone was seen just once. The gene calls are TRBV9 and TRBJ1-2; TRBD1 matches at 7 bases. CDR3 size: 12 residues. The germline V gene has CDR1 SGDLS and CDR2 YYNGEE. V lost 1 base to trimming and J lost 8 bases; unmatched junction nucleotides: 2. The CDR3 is CASSVQGEGYTF. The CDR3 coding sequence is TGTGCCAGCAGCGTACAGGGGGAAGGCTACACCTTC. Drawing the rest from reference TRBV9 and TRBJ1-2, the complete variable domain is DSGVTQTPKHLITATGQRVTLRCSPRSGDLSVYWYQQSLDQGLQFLIQYYNGEERAKGNILERFSAQQFPDLHSELNLSSLELGDSALYFCASSVQGEGYTFGSGTRLTVV.

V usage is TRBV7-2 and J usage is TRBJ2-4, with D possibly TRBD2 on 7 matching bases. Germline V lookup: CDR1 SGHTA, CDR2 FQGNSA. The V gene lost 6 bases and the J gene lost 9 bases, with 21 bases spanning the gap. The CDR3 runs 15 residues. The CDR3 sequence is CASSSLGEGGVIQYF. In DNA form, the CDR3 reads TGTGCCAGCAGTTCACTCGGGGAGGGGGGCGTCATTCAGTACTTC.

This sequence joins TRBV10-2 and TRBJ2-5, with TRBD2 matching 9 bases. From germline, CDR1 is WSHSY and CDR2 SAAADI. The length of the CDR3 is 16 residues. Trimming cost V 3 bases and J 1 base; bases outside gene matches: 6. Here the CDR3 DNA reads TGCGCCAGCAGTGACCGACTAGCGGTGATCCAAGAGACCCAGTACTTC. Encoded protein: CASSDRLAVIQETQYF.

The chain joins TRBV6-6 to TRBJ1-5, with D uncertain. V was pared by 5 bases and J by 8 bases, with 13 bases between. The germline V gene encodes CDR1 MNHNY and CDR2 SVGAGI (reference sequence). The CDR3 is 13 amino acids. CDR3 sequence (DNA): TGTGCCAGCAGTCCCCTCACAGCGGAGCCCCAGCATTTT. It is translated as CASSPLTAEPQHF.

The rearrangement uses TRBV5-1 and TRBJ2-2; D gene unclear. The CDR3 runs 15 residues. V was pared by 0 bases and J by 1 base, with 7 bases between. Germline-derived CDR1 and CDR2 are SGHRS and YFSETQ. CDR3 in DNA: TGCGCCAGCAGCTTGGTTGTACAGAACACCGGGGAGCTGTTTTTT. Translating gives CASSLVVQNTGELFF. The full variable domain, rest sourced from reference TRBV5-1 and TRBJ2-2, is KAGVTQTPRYLIKTRGQQVTLSCSPISGHRSVSWYQQTPGQGLQFLFEYFSETQRNKGNFPGRFSGRQFSNSRSEMNVSTLELGDSALYLCASSLVVQNTGELFFGEGSRLTVL.

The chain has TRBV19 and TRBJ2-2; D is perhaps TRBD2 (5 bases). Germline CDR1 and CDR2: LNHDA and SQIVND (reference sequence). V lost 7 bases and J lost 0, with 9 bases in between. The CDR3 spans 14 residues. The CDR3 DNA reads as TGTGCCAGTATCCGGACTGCGAACACCGGGGAGCTGTTTTTT. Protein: CASIRTANTGELFF.

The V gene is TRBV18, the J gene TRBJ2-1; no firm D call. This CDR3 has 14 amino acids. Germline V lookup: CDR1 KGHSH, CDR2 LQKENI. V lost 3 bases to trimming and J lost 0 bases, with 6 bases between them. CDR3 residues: CASSPPSSYNEQFF. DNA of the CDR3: TGTGCCAGCTCACCTCCGAGCTCCTACAATGAGCAGTTCTTC.